This T cell receptor (beta chain) was captured by sequencing in a study of blood T cell repertoires in COVID-19. About the study: Acute and convalescent COVID-19 samples came from the United States, Italy and Spain. Sources were T cells, B-cell-depleted T cells, or PBMCs; the material itself was cDNA or gDNA.

In germline, CDR1 is SGHAT, CDR2 FQNNGV. Unmatched junction bases numbered 8, after V lost 0 bases and J lost 9 bases. The CDR3 runs to 15 residues. Per the original methods: Reference gene primer amplification gave nucleated cell count estimates. Assay: immunoSEQ multiplex PCR; the TCRdb copy retains only in-frame clones and omits some. The D gene and trimming were derived from the DNA, and the V and J assignments and clone size from that table. The sample has about 220,000 clones; around 83% are singletons. This clone was seen more than once but under ten times. Sequenced sample: peripheral blood. V and J are TRBV11-2 and TRBJ2-1; TRBD2 aligns across 7 bases. The source is a man aged 50-60 years with active or convalescent COVID-19. CDR3 region: CASSLDGGGGSEQFF. CDR3 nucleotide sequence: TGTGCCAGCAGCTTAGACGGCGGCGGGGGAAGTGAGCAGTTCTTC. Full variable domain (remainder filled in from reference TRBV11-2 and TRBJ2-1): EAGVAQSPRYKIIEKRQSVAFWCNPISGHATLYWYQQILGQGPKLLIQFQNNGVVDDSQLPKDRFSAERLKGVDSTLKIQPAKLEDSAVYLCASSLDGGGGSEQFFGPGTRLTVL.